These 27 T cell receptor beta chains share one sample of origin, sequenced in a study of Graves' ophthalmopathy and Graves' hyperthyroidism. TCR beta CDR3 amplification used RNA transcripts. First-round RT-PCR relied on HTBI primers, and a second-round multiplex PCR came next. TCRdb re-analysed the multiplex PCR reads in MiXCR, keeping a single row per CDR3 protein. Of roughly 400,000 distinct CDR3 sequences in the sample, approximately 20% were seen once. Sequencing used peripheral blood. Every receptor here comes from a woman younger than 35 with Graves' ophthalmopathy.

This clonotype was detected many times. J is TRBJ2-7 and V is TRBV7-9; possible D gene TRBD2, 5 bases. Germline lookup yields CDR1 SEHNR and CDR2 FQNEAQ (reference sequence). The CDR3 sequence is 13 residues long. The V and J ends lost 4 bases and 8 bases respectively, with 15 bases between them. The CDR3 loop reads CASSSRARGKQYF. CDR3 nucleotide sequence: TGTGCCAGCAGCTCTCGGGCGAGAGGGAAGCAGTACTTC.

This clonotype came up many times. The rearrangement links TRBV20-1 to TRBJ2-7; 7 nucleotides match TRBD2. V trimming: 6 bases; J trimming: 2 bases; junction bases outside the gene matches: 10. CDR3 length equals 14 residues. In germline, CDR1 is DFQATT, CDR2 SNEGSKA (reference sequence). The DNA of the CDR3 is TGCAGTGCCAGCGGGGCAGCGCGACCCTACGAGCAGTACTTC. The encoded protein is CSASGAARPYEQYF.

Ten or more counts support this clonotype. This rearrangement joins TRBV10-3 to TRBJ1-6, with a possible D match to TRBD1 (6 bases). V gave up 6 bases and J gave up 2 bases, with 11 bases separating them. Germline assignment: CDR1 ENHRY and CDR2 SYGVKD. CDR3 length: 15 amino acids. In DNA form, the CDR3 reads TGTGCCATCAGGACCGGACAGACCTATAATTCACCCCTCCACTTT. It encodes CAIRTGQTYNSPLHF.

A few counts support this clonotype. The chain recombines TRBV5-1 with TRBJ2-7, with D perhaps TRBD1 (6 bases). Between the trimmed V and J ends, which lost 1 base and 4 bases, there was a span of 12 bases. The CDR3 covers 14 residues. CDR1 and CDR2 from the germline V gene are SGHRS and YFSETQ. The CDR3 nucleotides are TGCGCCAGCAGCTTGTATAGGGGGTCTTACGAGCAGTACTTC. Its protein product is CASSLYRGSYEQYF.

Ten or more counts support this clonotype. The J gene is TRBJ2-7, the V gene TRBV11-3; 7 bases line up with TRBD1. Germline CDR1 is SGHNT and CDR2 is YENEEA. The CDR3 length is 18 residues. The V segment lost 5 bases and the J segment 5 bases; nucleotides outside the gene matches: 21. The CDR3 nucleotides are TGTGCCAGCAGCCCGGGGTGGGGGACAGACCCAATGGGCGACGAGCAGTACTTC. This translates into CASSPGWGTDPMGDEQYF.

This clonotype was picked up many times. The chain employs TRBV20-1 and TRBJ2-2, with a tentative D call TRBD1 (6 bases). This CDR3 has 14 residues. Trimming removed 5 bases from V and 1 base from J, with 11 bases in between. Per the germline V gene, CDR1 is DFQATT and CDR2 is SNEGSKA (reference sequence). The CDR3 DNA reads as TGCAGTGCTCCGACAGGCGTGAACACCGGGGAGCTGTTTTTT. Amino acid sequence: CSAPTGVNTGELFF.

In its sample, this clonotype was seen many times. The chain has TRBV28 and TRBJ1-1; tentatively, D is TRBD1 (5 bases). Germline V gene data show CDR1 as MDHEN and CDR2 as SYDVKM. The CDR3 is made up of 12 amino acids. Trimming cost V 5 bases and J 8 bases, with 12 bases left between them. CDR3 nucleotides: TGTGCCAGCAGTCAAGCAGGGACGGAAGCTTTCTTT. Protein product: CASSQAGTEAFF.

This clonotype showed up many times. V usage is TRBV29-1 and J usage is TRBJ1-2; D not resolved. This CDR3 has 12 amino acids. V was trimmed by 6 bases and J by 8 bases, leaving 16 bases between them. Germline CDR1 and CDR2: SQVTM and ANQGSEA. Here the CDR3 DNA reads TGCAGCGTGAGGACCGGACCTCGGGGCTACACCTTC. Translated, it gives CSVRTGPRGYTF.

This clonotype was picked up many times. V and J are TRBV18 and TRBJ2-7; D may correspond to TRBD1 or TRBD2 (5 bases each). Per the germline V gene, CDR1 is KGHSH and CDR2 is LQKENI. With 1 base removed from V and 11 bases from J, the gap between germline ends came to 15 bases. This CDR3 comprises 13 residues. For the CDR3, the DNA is TGTGCCAGCTCACCACGAGGGACCGATGGGGAGTACTTC. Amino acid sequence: CASSPRGTDGEYF.

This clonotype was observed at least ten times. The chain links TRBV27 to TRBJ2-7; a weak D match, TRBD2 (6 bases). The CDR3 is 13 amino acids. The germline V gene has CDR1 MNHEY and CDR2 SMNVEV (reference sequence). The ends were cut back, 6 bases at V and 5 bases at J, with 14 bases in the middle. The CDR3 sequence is CASSLAEGNEQYF. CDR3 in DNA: TGTGCCAGCAGCCTTGCGGAGGGAAACGAGCAGTACTTC.

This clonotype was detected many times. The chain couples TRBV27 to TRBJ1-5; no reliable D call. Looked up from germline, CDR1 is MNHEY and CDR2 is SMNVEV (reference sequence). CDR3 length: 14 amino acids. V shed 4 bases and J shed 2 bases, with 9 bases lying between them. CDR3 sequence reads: CASSSRAGNQPQHF. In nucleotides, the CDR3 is TGTGCCAGCAGTTCTAGGGCAGGCAATCAGCCCCAGCATTTT.

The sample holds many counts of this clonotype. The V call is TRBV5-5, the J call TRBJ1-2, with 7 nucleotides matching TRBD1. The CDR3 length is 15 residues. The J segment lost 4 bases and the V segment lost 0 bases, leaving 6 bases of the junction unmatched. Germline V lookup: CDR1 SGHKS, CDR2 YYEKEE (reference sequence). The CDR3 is CASSLARGGIYGYTF. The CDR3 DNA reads TGTGCCAGCAGCTTGGCTAGAGGGGGCATCTATGGCTACACCTTC.

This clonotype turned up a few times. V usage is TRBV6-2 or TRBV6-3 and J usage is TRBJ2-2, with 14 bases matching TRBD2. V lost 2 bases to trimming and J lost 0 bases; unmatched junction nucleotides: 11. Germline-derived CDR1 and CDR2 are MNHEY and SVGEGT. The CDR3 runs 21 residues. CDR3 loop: CASSYAGTSGSVRANTGELFF. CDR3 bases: TGTGCCAGCAGTTACGCCGGGACTAGCGGGAGCGTGAGGGCGAACACCGGGGAGCTGTTTTTT.

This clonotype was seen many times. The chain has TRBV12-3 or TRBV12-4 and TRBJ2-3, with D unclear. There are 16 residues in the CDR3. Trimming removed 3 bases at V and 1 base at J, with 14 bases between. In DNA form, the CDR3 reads TGTGCCAGCAGTTTGGGTGGCGGACCCCGCACAGATACGCAGTATTTT. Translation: CASSLGGGPRTDTQYF.

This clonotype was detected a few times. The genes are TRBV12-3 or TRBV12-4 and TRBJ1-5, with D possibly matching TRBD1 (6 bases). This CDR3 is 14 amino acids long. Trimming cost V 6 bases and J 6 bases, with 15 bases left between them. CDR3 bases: TGTGCCAGCAGCCCCCTGACAGGCGGTCAGCCCCAGCATTTT. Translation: CASSPLTGGQPQHF.

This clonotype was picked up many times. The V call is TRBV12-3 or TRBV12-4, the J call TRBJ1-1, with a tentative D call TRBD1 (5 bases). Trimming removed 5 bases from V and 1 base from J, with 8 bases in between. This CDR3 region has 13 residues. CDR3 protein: CASSRTGNTEAFF. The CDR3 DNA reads TGTGCCAGCAGTCGTACAGGGAACACTGAAGCTTTCTTT.

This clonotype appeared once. The CDR3 DNA is TGTGCCAGCAGCTTGATGGGGGAGGTGGGGGAGACCCAGTACTTC. It encodes CASSLMGEVGETQYF. The J gene is TRBJ2-5, the V gene TRBV7-2; D might be TRBD2 (6 bases). This CDR3 region has 15 residues. CDR1 SGHTA and CDR2 FQGNSA come from the germline V gene. Trimming pared 3 bases from V and 5 bases from J, leaving 16 bases between.

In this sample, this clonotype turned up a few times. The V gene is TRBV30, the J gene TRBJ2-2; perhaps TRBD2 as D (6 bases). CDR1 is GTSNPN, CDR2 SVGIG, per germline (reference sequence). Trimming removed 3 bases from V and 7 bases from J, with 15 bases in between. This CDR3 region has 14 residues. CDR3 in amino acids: CAWRSGLIHGELFF. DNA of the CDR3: TGTGCCTGGAGGTCGGGACTGATTCACGGGGAGCTGTTTTTT.

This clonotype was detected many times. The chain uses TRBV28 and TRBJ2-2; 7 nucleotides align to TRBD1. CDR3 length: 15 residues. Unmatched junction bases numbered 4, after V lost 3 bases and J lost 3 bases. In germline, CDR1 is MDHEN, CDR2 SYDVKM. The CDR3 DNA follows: TGTGCCAGCAGTTTTGGTACAGGGGACACCGGGGAGCTGTTTTTT. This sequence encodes CASSFGTGDTGELFF.

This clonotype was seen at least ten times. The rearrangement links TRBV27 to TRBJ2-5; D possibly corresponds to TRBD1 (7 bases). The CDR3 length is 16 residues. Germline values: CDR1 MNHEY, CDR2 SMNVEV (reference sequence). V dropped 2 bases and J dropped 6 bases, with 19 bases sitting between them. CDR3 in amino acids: CASSLGVRGDRKTQYF. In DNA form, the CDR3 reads TGTGCCAGCAGTTTAGGGGTCAGGGGGGATAGAAAGACCCAGTACTTC.

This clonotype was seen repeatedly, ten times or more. CDR3 residues: CASSFGPSYEQYF. In nucleotides, the CDR3 is TGTGCCAGCAGCTTCGGGCCATCCTACGAGCAGTACTTC. The chain couples TRBV7-2 to TRBJ2-7; no definite D call. V lost 3 bases and J lost 1, with 7 bases in between. The V gene's germline CDR1 is SGHTA and CDR2 FQGNSA. The CDR3 sequence is 13 residues long.

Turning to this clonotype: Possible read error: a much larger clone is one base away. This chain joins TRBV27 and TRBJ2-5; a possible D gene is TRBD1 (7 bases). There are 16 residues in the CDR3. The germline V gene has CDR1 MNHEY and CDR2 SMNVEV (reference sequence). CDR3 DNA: TGTTCCAGCAGTTTAGGGGTCAGGGGGGATAGAAAGACCCAGTACTTC. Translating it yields CSSSLGVRGDRKTQYF.

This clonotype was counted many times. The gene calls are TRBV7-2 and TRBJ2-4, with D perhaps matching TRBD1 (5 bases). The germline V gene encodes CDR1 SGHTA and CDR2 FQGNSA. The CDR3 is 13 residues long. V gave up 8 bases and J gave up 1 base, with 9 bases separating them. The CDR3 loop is CASRDSAKNIQYF. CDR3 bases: TGTGCCAGCCGTGACAGCGCCAAAAACATTCAGTACTTC.

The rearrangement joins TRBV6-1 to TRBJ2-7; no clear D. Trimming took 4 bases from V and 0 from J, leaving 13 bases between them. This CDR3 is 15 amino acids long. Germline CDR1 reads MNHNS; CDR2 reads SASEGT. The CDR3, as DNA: TGTGCCAGCAGTGCATCGGACGTCCCCTCCTACGAGCAGTACTTC. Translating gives CASSASDVPSYEQYF.

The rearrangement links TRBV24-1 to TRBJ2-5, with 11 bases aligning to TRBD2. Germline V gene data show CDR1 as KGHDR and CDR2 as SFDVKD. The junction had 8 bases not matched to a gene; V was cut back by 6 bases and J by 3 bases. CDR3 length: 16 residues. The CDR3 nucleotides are TGTGCCACCAGTCCAGGGACTAGCGGAGTGAAAGAGACCCAGTACTTC. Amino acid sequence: CATSPGTSGVKETQYF.

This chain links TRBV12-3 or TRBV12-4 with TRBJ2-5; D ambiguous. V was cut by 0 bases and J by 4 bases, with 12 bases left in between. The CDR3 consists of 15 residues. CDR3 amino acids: CASSLAIRVSETQYF. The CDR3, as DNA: TGTGCCAGCAGTTTAGCAATTAGGGTTTCAGAGACCCAGTACTTC.

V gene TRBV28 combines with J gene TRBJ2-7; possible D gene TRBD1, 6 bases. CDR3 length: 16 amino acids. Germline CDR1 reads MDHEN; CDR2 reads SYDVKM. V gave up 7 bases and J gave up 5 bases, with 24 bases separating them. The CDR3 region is CASTPLGARTSNEQYF. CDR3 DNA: TGTGCCAGCACTCCTTTGGGGGCCCGGACTTCGAACGAGCAGTACTTC.